A selection of T cell receptor beta chains follows, all from one sample in a study of long-term antiretroviral therapy in people with HIV. Data came from immunoSEQ multiplex PCR; TCRdb stores just in-frame clones and leaves some out. The data hold around 6,500 clones, with 70% to 90% observed a single time. The sample here was unsorted PBMCs, taken 3.7 years after starting antiretroviral therapy. These receptors were obtained from a woman in her 50s with HIV. CDR3s include the opening cysteine and the closing phenylalanine or tryptophan. The D gene is left open where the match is weak. Some rows mark clone size as missing; the rest say once, few, many or name a class of expanded clone.

V	size	D	J	length	DNA	CDR3
TRBV27	.	TRBD1	TRBJ2-2	17	TGTGCCAGCAGTTTTGGCCAGGGGGCTTTCAACACCGGGGAGCTGTTTTTT	CASSFGQGAFNTGELFF
TRBV9	.	TRBD2	TRBJ2-7	15	TGTGCCAGCAGCGTAGTTGGTAGCGGGAGTAACGAGCAGTACTTC	CASSVVGSGSNEQYF
TRBV11-2	.	TRBD1	TRBJ1-1	16	TGTGCCAGCAGCTTACGCATGGGACAGGAAAACACTGAAGCTTTCTTT	CASSLRMGQENTEAFF
TRBV29-1	.	.	TRBJ1-5	12	TGCAGCGTTCGGGACTTCAATCAGCCCCAGCATTTT	CSVRDFNQPQHF
TRBV6-5	.	.	TRBJ2-7	14	TGTGCCAGCAGTTACTCATCAGGGGACTACGAGCAGTACTTC	CASSYSSGDYEQYF
TRBV5-1	.	.	TRBJ2-7	12	TGCGCCAGTGGGGACACCTCCTACGAGCAGTACTTC	CASGDTSYEQYF
TRBV7-9	.	.	TRBJ1-3	14	TGTGCCAGCAGACCTACCAGCTCTGGAAACACCATATATTTT	CASRPTSSGNTIYF
TRBV5-6	once	.	TRBJ2-5	13	TGTGCCAGCAGCTCCGGGACGGATGGGACCCAGTACTTC	CASSSGTDGTQYF
TRBV4-3	.	.	TRBJ1-1	15	TGCGCCAGCAAGGACCAGCCGGAGGTGGACACTGAAGCTTTCTTT	CASKDQPEVDTEAFF
TRBV5-6	.	.	TRBJ2-3	12	TGTGCCAGCAGCCCGGGGACAGATACGCAGTATTTT	CASSPGTDTQYF
TRBV13	.	TRBD1	TRBJ1-1	15	TGTGCCAGCAGCCTACCGGGACAGGGGATTGCTGAAGCTTTCTTT	CASSLPGQGIAEAFF
TRBV6-6	few	TRBD1	TRBJ2-7	14	TGTGCCAGCAGGGATGAAGGGGGCGCCTACGAGCAGTACTTC	CASRDEGGAYEQYF
TRBV19	.	.	TRBJ1-1	17	TGTGCCAGTAGCCCTAGACAAGTGGGCTCGATAAACACTGAAGCTTTCTTT	CASSPRQVGSINTEAFF
TRBV5-4	.	TRBD1	TRBJ2-1	13	TGTGCCAGCAGCTTGGTAGGACAGGGGAAGGAGTTCTTC	CASSLVGQGKEFF
TRBV7-3	.	TRBD1	TRBJ1-3	17	TGTGCCAGCAGCGCCCCGGACAGGGCCTACTCTGGAAACACCATATATTTT	CASSAPDRAYSGNTIYF
TRBV28	.	.	TRBJ1-1	13	TGTGCCAGCAGTTTGGACAGGAACACTGAAGCTTTCTTT	CASSLDRNTEAFF
TRBV28	once	.	TRBJ2-2	16	TGTGCCAGCACCATAACCGGGACTGCGCCGCCCGGGGAGCTGTTTTTT	CASTITGTAPPGELFF
TRBV4-3	once	.	TRBJ1-1	15	TGCGCCAGCAGCCATGACCGGACAAGGGCCCCTGAAGCTTTCTTT	CASSHDRTRAPEAFF
TRBV4-3	.	.	TRBJ1-2	12	TGCGCCAGCAGCCAGCCGGACTATGGCTACACCTTC	CASSQPDYGYTF
TRBV11-2	.	.	TRBJ2-5	16	TGTGCCAGCAGCCCTAGACGGGTCGGGAGTGTAGAGACCCAGTACTTC	CASSPRRVGSVETQYF
TRBV6-5	.	.	TRBJ1-2	13	TGTGCCAGCAGAGCCACAGGGATGGGCGGCTACACCTTC	CASRATGMGGYTF
TRBV19	.	TRBD2	TRBJ2-1	16	TGTGCCAGTAGGGATGGGACTAGCGGACTCCGGAATGAGCAGTTCTTC	CASRDGTSGLRNEQFF
TRBV29-1	.	TRBD2	TRBJ2-1	15	TGCAGCGCCGGACTAGCAGAGAGCTCCTACAATGAGCAGTTCTTC	CSAGLAESSYNEQFF
TRBV9	.	TRBD1	TRBJ2-7	14	TGTGCCAGCAGCCCATGGACAGGGGTCGGGGAGCAGTACTTC	CASSPWTGVGEQYF
TRBV28	.	.	TRBJ1-5	15	TGTGCCATCCCAGGCAGGGAAAGCTACAATCAGCCCCAGCATTTT	CAIPGRESYNQPQHF
TRBV19	once	.	TRBJ2-7	13	TGTGCCAGTAAACTCACAGGACCCTACGAGCAGTACTTC	CASKLTGPYEQYF
TRBV6-6	.	.	TRBJ1-2	10	TGTGCCAGCAGGCTAAATGGCTACACCTTC	CASRLNGYTF
TRBV5-1	.	.	TRBJ1-1	16	TGCGCCAGCAGCCCCCAGGGTTCGGGTTTGGGCACTGAAGCTTTCTTT	CASSPQGSGLGTEAFF
TRBV7-8	once	.	TRBJ2-7	14	TGTGCCAGCAGCTTAGGCAGGTTTTCCTACGAGCAGTACTTC	CASSLGRFSYEQYF
TRBV6-1	.	.	TRBJ1-1	12	TGTGCCAGCAGTGTATCGGAGACTGAAGCTTTCTTT	CASSVSETEAFF
TRBV7-2	.	.	TRBJ2-3	11	TGTGCCAGCAGCTTATTGAGTACGCAGTATTTT	CASSLLSTQYF
TRBV10-3	.	.	TRBJ2-3	14	TGTGCCGTCGTGGACTCCCTTAGCACAGATACGCAGTATTTT	CAVVDSLSTDTQYF
TRBV19	.	.	TRBJ1-3	16	TGTGCCAGTAGTATACGGGGGTCACACTCTGGAAACACCATATATTTT	CASSIRGSHSGNTIYF
TRBV29-1	.	.	TRBJ2-3	12	TGCAGCGTTGAAAGCCGACAGCTTACGCAGTATTTT	CSVESRQLTQYF
TRBV5-4	.	.	TRBJ2-7	14	TGTGCCAGCAGTCAACCTAGAAGCTCCTACGAGCAGTACTTC	CASSQPRSSYEQYF
TRBV27	.	TRBD1	TRBJ1-2	13	TGTGCCAGCAGTTCACGACAGGGGAATGGCTACACCTTC	CASSSRQGNGYTF
TRBV6-5	.	.	TRBJ1-2	14	TGTGCCAGCAGTTACCGAGGGCAAAGCTATGGCTACACCTTC	CASSYRGQSYGYTF
TRBV10-2	once	TRBD1	TRBJ1-1	16	TGCGCCAGCAGTGACGGGACAGGGGGGCTGAACACTGAAGCTTTCTTT	CASSDGTGGLNTEAFF
TRBV6-5	.	TRBD2	TRBJ2-7	14	TGTGCCAGCAGCCTCGGACTAGCTAAGACCGAGCAGTACTTC	CASSLGLAKTEQYF
TRBV5-6	.	.	TRBJ2-7	11	TGTGCCAGCAGCCATAGTTTCGAGCAGTACTTC	CASSHSFEQYF